Presented here are 11 T cell receptor beta chains from one specimen sequenced in a study of T cells after yellow fever vaccination. From the 5' RACE reads, TCRdb called clonotypes with MiXCR, one entry per CDR3 protein. The table shows approximately 610,000 distinct CDR3 sequences, with about 15% occurring only once. The source material was PBMCs, sampled 4 to 5 days after the first yellow fever vaccination. These receptors were taken from a man aged 18 to 29 who received the YFV17D yellow fever vaccine.

V usage is TRBV11-2 and J usage is TRBJ2-1; TRBD2 matches 10 bases. V dropped 3 bases and J dropped 7; count of bases not matched to a gene: 3. Germline V CDR1 and CDR2: SGHAT, FQNNGV. The CDR3 length is 14 residues. The CDR3 sequence is CASSLFSGGNEQFF. The CDR3, as DNA: TGTGCCAGCAGCTTGTTTAGCGGGGGGAATGAGCAGTTCTTC.

The chain has TRBV20-1 and TRBJ2-1; 9 bases fit TRBD2. V trimming: 0 bases; J trimming: 5 bases; junction bases outside the gene matches: 5. This CDR3 has 15 amino acids. Looked up from germline, CDR1 is DFQATT and CDR2 is SNEGSKA (reference sequence). CDR3 sequence (DNA): TGCAGTGCTAGAGATCGTAGCGGGAGCCACAATGAGCAGTTCTTC. Its translation is CSARDRSGSHNEQFF.

The chain recombines TRBV5-1 with TRBJ2-2, with a possible D match to TRBD1 (5 bases). This CDR3 region has 15 residues. Germline lookup yields CDR1 SGHRS and CDR2 YFSETQ. Deletions cut 4 bases from V and 0 bases from J, with 10 bases between. DNA for the CDR3: TGCGCCAGCAGCCGGGCAGGGCCGAACACCGGGGAGCTGTTTTTT. This translates into CASSRAGPNTGELFF.

This clonotype came up many times. The J gene is TRBJ2-1, the V gene TRBV7-9; the D is unclear. Trimming removed 5 bases from V and 4 bases from J, with 15 bases in between. This CDR3 contains 15 residues. Germline V CDR1 and CDR2: SEHNR, FQNEAQ (reference sequence). CDR3 sequence: CASSPKDPTYNEQFF. CDR3 coding DNA: TGTGCCAGCAGCCCCAAGGACCCCACATACAATGAGCAGTTCTTC. The full variable domain, completed using reference TRBV7-9 and TRBJ2-1, is DTGVSQNPRHKITKRGQNVTFRCDPISEHNRLYWYRQTLGQGPEFLTYFQNEAQLEKSRLLSDRFSAERPKGSFSTLEIQRTEQGDSAMYLCASSPKDPTYNEQFFGPGTRLTVL.

The sample holds a few counts of this clonotype. The chain combines TRBV12-3 or TRBV12-4 with TRBJ2-3, with 14 bases identical to TRBD2. The CDR3 totals 16 residues. The V segment lost 6 bases and the J segment 3 bases; nucleotides outside the gene matches: 5. The CDR3 here is CASSRGLAGGTDTQYF. The CDR3 DNA sequence: TGTGCCAGCAGCCGCGGACTAGCGGGGGGAACAGATACGCAGTATTTT.

This clonotype was counted a few times. The chain employs TRBV7-2 and TRBJ1-6; D might be TRBD1 (6 bases). Germline CDR1 and CDR2: SGHTA and FQGNSA. Trimming removed 5 bases from V and 9 bases from J, with 20 bases in between. CDR3 size: 16 residues. CDR3 region: CASSQTPGASRSPLHF. DNA for the CDR3: TGTGCCAGCAGCCAGACCCCAGGGGCGTCACGTTCACCCCTCCACTTT.

The J gene is TRBJ2-5, the V gene TRBV14; no firm D call. Germline CDR1 SGHDN, CDR2 FVKESK. Trimming took 0 bases from V and 5 from J, leaving 13 bases between them. This CDR3 comprises 15 residues. The DNA of the CDR3 is TGTGCCAGCAGCCAAGAGCGGAGAACCGTGGAGACCCAGTACTTC. This encodes CASSQERRTVETQYF.

The CDR3 coding sequence is TGTGCCACCAGTGACATGGTACAGGGCGTCAATGAGCAGTTCTTC. Translated, it gives CATSDMVQGVNEQFF. The chain links TRBV24-1 to TRBJ2-1; possibly TRBD1 for D (6 bases). The germline V and J ends were trimmed by 4 bases and 6 bases, with 15 bases remaining between them. Per germline, CDR1 KGHDR and CDR2 SFDVKD. The CDR3 runs to 15 residues.

This clonotype was picked up a small number of times. The rearrangement links TRBV7-6 to TRBJ2-5; D ambiguous. CDR3 length: 14 amino acids. The germline V gene has CDR1 SGHVS and CDR2 FNYEAQ. Trimming stripped 2 bases from V and 2 bases from J, with 9 bases between. The CDR3: CASSLRPTQETQYF. In nucleotides, the CDR3 is TGTGCCAGCAGCTTAAGGCCTACTCAAGAGACCCAGTACTTC.

V gene TRBV3-1 combines with J gene TRBJ2-5; D is unclear. V was cut by 6 bases and J by 4 bases, with 12 bases left in between. The V gene's germline CDR1 is LGHDT and CDR2 YNNKEL (reference sequence). This CDR3 is 13 amino acids long. The CDR3 reads CASRHDIRETQYF. Written as DNA, the CDR3 is TGTGCCAGCAGACACGACATCCGAGAGACCCAGTACTTC.

This clonotype has at least ten counts. The chain links TRBV5-1 to TRBJ1-2, with 10 bases that match TRBD1. The germline V gene encodes CDR1 SGHRS and CDR2 YFSETQ. J was trimmed by 6 bases and V by 3 bases; bases with no gene match: 2. This CDR3 spans 13 amino acids. CDR3 sequence reads: CASSSGQGDGYTF. The CDR3, as DNA: TGCGCCAGCAGCTCCGGACAGGGGGATGGCTACACCTTC.